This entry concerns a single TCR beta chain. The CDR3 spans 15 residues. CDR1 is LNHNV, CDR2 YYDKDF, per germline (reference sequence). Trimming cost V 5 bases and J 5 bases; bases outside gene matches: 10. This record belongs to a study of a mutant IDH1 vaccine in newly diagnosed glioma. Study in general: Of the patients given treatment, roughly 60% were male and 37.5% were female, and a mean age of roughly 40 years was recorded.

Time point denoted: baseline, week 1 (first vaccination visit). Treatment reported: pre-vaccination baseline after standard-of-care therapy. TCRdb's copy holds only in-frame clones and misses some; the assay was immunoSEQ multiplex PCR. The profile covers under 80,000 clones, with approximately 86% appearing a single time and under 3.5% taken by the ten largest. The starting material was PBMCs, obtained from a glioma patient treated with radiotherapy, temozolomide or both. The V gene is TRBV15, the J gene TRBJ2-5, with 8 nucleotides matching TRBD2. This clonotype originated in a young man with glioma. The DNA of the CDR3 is TGTGCCACCAGCGGGGGACTAGGCTCAAGGGAGACCCAGTACTTC. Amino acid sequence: CATSGGLGSRETQYF.